The clone carrying this T cell receptor (beta chain) was recorded a few times. Its antigen is still unknown. This sample is drawn from a study of Ad26.COV2.S vaccination and SARS-CoV-2 variants. Study at large: Once, or twice with 56 days between doses, Ad26.COV2.S was given intramuscularly.

Broader study findings: Ad26.COV2.S recipients had broader spike-specific TCRs (P = 0.0014).

Repertoires were generated with immunoSEQ multiplex PCR, while TCRdb's copy carries only in-frame clones and drops some. The data hold 350,000 to 500,000 clones, with roughly 90% observed a single time. The treatment: 15 to 20 received Ad26.COV2.S at low or high dose, single or two shots; about 5 received placebo; per-sample allocation not given. Material that was analyzed had been drawn on day 63 after the first vaccine or placebo injection. Sequenced here: peripheral blood, sampled in a trial of Ad26.COV2.S vaccine versus placebo. This TCR came from a person aged 18-60 years who received the Ad26.COV2.S COVID-19 vaccine or a placebo.

CDR3 sequence: CASSLDQETQYF. DNA for the CDR3: TGCGCCAGCAGCTTGGACCAAGAGACCCAGTACTTC. The rearrangement links TRBV5-1 to TRBJ2-5; D gene uncertain. The V gene's germline CDR1 is SGHRS and CDR2 YFSETQ. With 0 bases removed from V and 0 bases from J, the gap between germline ends came to 0 bases. The CDR3 totals 12 residues.